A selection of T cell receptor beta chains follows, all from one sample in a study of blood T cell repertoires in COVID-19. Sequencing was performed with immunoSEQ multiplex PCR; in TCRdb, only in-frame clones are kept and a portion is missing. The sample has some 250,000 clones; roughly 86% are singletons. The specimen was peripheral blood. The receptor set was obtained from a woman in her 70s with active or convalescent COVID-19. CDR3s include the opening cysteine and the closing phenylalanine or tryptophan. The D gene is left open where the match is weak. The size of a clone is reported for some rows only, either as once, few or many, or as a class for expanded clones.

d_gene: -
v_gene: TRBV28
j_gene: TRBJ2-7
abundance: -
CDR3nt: TGTGCCAGCACCAAGACTGTAATCTACGAGCAGTACTTC
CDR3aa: CASTKTVIYEQYF

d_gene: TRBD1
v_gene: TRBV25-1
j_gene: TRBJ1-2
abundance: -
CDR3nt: TGTGCCAGCAGACGGGACAGCCTCTATGGCTACACCTTC
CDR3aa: CASRRDSLYGYTF

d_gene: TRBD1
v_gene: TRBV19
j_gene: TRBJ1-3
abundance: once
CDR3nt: TGTGCCAGTAGCCCGGACAGGGTCTCCGGAAACACCATATATTTT
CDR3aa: CASSPDRVSGNTIYF

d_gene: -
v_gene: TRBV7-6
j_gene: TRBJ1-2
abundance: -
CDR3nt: TGTGCCAGCAGCCCGCTCAGCTATGGCTACACCTTC
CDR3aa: CASSPLSYGYTF

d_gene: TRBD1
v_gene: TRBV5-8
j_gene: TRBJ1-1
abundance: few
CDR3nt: TGTGCCAGCAGTTACAGGGGAAAGACTGAAGCTTTCTTT
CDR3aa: CASSYRGKTEAFF

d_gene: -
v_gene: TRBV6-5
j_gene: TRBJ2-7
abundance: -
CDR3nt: TGTGCCAGCAGCCTGACAGTGGCCTACGAGCAGTACTTC
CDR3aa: CASSLTVAYEQYF

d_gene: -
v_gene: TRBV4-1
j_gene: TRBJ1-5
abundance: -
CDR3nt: TGCGCCAGCAGCCAAGGTCCCGGGCAGCCCCAGCATTTT
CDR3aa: CASSQGPGQPQHF

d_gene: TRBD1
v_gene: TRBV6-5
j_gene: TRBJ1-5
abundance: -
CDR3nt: TGTGCCAGCAGTAGTTCCGGGACAGGGATTCAGCCCCAGCATTTT
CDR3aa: CASSSSGTGIQPQHF

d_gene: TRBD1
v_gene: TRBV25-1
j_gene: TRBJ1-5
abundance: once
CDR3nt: TGTGCCAGCAGTGAAGGACAGGGTTTAGCAAATCAGCCCCAGCATTTT
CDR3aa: CASSEGQGLANQPQHF

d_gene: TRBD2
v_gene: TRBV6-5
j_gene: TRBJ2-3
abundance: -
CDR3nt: TGTGCCACCGGGAGGGGCGGTGGCACAGATACGCAGTATTTT
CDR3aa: CATGRGGGTDTQYF

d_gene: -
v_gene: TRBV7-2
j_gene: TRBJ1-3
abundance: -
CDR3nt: TGTGCCAGCAGCTCACCGGGACAAGCGATCCCCCACCTCCATTTT
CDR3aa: CASSSPGQAIPHLHF

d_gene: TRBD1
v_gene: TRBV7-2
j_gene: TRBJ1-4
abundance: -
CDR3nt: TGTGCCAGCAGCTCTCATTCCCTCGGACAGGGGAGAACTAATGAAAAACTGTTTTTT
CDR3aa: CASSSHSLGQGRTNEKLFF

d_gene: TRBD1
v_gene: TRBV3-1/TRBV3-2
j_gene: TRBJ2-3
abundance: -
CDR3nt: TGTGCCAGCAGTCAAACAGGGGGCATCGGCACAGATACGCAGTATTTT
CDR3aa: CASSQTGGIGTDTQYF

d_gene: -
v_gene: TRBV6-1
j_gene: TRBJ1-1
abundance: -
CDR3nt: TGTGCCAGCAGTGAACGAGGCGGGGGGGGAAGAGATTTCTTT
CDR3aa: CASSERGGGGRDFF

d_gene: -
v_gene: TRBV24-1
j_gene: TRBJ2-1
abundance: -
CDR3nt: TGTGCCACCAGTGATTTTGTAGGGGGTGAGCAGTTCTTC
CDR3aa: CATSDFVGGEQFF

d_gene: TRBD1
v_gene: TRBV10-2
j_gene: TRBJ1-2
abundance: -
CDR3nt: TGCGCCACCCAGGACAGGGGGAGGCCTAATTTC
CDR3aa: CATQDRGRPNF

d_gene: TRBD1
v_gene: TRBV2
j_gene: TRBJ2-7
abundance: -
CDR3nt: TGTGCCAGCAGCGGGGACAGGGCCCTCCTCTACGAGCAGTACTTC
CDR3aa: CASSGDRALLYEQYF

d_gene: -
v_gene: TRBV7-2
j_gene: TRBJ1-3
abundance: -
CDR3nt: TGTGCCAGCAGGGACTGGCTGATTGACACCATATATTTT
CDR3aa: CASRDWLIDTIYF

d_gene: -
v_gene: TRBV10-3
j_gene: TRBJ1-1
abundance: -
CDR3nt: TGTGCCATCACCACAGGCCGGTCCGGCGAAGCTTTCTTT
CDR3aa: CAITTGRSGEAFF

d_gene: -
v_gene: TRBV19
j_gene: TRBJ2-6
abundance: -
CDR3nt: TGTGCCAGTAATCCGGAGCCCGGGGCCAACGTCCTGACTTTC
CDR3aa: CASNPEPGANVLTF

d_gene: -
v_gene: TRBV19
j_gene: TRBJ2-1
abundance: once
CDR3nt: TGTGCCAGTGGGGGAGGCCCCGATGAGCAGTTCTTC
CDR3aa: CASGGGPDEQFF

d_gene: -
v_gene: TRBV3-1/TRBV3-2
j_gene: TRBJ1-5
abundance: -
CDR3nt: TGTGCCAGCAGCCAAGACCCCCCGCGGTTCAATCAGCCCCAGCATTTT
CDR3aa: CASSQDPPRFNQPQHF

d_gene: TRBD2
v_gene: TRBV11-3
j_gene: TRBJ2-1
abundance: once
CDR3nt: TGTGCCAGCAGCCCGACTAGCGGGGGAATCGGAGAGCAGTTCTTC
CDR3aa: CASSPTSGGIGEQFF

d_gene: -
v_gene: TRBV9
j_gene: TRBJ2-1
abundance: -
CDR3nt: TGTGCCAGCAGCGCAAAGAATGGACAGCCTTACAATGAGCAGTTCTTC
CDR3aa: CASSAKNGQPYNEQFF

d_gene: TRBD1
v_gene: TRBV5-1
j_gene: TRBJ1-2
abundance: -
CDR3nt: TGCGCCAGCAGCTTGGAAGGGACAGGGCCTAATGGCTACACCTTC
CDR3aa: CASSLEGTGPNGYTF

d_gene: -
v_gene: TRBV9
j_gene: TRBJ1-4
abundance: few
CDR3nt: TGTGCCAGCAGCGTAGGGACGGGCCAGGGTGAACTGTTTTTT
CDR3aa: CASSVGTGQGELFF

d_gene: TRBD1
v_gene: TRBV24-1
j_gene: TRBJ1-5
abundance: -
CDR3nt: TGTGCCACCAGTGATTCGACGGGACAGGGGGGTAATCAGCCCCAGCATTTT
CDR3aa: CATSDSTGQGGNQPQHF

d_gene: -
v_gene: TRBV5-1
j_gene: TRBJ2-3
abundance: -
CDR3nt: TGCGCCAGCAGCTTTACGACGGCTCTTCAGGGGAAAGATACGCAGTATTTT
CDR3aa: CASSFTTALQGKDTQYF

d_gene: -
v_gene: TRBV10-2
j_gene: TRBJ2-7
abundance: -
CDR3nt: TGCGCCAGCAGTGAGTCGGAGAGGGCCACCTACGAGCAGTACTTC
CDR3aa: CASSESERATYEQYF

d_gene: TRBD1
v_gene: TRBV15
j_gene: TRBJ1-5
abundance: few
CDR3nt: TGTGCCACCAGGAGCGGACAGGGCTCCGCTCAGCCCCAGCATTTT
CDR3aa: CATRSGQGSAQPQHF

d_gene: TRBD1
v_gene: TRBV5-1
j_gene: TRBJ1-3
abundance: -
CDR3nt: TGCGCCAGCAGCCCGGACAGGGCTGGAAACACCATATATTTT
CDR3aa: CASSPDRAGNTIYF

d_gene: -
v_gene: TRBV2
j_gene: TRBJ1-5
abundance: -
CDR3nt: TGTGCCAGCAGTGACGACGTCGGGGAGCCCCAGCATTTT
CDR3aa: CASSDDVGEPQHF

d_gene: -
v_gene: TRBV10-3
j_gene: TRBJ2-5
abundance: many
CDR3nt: TGTGCCATCCGAATCGGAACAGAACAAGAGACCCAGTACTTC
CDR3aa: CAIRIGTEQETQYF

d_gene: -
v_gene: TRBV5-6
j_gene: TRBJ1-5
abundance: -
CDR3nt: TGTGCCAGCAGCTCCTCTGGCTTGCCCAGCAATCAGCCCCAGCATTTT
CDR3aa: CASSSSGLPSNQPQHF

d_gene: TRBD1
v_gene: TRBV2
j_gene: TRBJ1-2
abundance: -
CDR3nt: TGTGCCAGCAGTCAGGACAGGGGGCTTGACTATGGCTACACCTTC
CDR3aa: CASSQDRGLDYGYTF

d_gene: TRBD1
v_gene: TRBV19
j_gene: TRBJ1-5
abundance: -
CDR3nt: TGTGCCAGTAGTATTGGACAGGGTATAGAACCCCAGCATTTT
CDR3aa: CASSIGQGIEPQHF

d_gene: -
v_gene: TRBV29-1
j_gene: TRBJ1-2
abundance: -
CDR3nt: TGCAGCGTTGGAGGGAAGGGTGCTTCTGGCTATGGCTACACCTTC
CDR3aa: CSVGGKGASGYGYTF

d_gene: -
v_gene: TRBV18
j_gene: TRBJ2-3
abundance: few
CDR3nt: TGTGCCAGCTCACCCGACAATACGCAGTATTTT
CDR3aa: CASSPDNTQYF

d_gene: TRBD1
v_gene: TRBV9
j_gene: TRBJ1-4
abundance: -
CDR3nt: TGTGCCAGCAGCGTAACCTTCAACAGGGGAGAACTGTTTTTT
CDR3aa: CASSVTFNRGELFF

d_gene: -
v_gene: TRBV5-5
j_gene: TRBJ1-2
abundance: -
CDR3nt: TGTGCCAGCAGCTTGGTTGGGGCGACGAAAGAAGGTGGCTACACCTTC
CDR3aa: CASSLVGATKEGGYTF

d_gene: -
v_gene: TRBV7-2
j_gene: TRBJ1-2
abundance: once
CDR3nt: TGTGCCAGCAGCTTAGAAGTACAGGAGGGGTCCTATGGCTACACCTTC
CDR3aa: CASSLEVQEGSYGYTF

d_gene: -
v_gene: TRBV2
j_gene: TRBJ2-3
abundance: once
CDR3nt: TGTGCCAGCAGGGGCGGCACAGATACGCAGTATTTT
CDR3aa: CASRGGTDTQYF

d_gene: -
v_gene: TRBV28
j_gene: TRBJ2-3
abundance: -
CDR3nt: TGTGCCAGCCAGTGGCAGGGGAGTGTCACAGATACGCAGTATTTT
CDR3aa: CASQWQGSVTDTQYF

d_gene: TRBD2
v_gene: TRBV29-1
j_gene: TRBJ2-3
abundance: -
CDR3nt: TGCAGCGTTGAAGAAACCGCGGGGGGCCAAAGAGATACGCAGTATTTT
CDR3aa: CSVEETAGGQRDTQYF

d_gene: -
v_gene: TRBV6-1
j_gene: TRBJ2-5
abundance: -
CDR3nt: TGTGCCAGCAGTGACATCGGAGAACTCCAAGAGACCCAGTACTTC
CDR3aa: CASSDIGELQETQYF

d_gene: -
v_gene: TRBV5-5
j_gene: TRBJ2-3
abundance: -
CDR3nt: TGTGCCAGCAGCGAAACAGGGCGGGGCACAGATACGCAGTATTTT
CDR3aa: CASSETGRGTDTQYF

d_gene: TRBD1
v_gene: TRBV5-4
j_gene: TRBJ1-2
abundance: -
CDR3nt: TGTGCCAGCAGCTCCTCCGGGACAGGGGGCTATAATGGCTACACCTTC
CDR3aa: CASSSSGTGGYNGYTF

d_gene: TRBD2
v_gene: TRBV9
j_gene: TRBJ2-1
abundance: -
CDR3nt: TGTGCCAGCAGCGTAGTGCTAGCGGGGGAAGAGCAGTTCTTC
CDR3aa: CASSVVLAGEEQFF

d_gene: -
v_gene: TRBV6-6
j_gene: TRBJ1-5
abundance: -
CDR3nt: TGTGCCAGCAACAGACAGGGCAATCAGCCCCAGCATTTT
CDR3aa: CASNRQGNQPQHF

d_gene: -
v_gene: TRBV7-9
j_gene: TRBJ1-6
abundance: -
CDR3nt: TGTGCCAGCAGCTCTCGTGGGCCGACTATAAATTCACCCCTCCACTTT
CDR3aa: CASSSRGPTINSPLHF

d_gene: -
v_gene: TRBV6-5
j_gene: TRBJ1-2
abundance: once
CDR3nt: TGTGCCAGCAGTTTGGCAGATACTAACTATGGCTACACCTTC
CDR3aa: CASSLADTNYGYTF

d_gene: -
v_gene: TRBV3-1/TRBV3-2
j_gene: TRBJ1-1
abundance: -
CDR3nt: TGTGCCAGCAGAGATGGCCCTGGGCGTGGGTCTGAAGCTTTCTTT
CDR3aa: CASRDGPGRGSEAFF

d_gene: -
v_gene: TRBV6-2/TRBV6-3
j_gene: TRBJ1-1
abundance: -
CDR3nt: TGTGCCAGCAGTTACGGTCAACCGGGGATTTGGACTGAAGCTTTCTTT
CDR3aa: CASSYGQPGIWTEAFF

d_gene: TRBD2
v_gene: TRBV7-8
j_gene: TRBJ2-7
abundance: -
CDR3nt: TGTGCCAGCAGCTTAGCGCTTCGGGGGGACGACGAGCAGTACTTC
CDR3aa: CASSLALRGDDEQYF

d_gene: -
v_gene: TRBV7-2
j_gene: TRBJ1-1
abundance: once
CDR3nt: TGTGCCAGCAGCTTACGGAGGGCCCTGAACACTGAAGCTTTCTTT
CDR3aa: CASSLRRALNTEAFF

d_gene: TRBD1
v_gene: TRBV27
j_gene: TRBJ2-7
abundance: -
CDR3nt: TGTGCCAGCAGTCCAGACAGGGTCCGGATCTACGAGCAGTACTTC
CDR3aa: CASSPDRVRIYEQYF

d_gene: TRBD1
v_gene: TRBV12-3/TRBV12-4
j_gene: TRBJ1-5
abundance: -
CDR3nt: TGTGCCACTGGACAGGCCCTAAATCAGCCCCAGCATTTT
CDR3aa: CATGQALNQPQHF

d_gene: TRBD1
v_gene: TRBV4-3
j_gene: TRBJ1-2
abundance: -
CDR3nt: TGCGCCAGCAGCCAAGATTTGGGGGACAGGGATACTAACTATGGCTACACCTTC
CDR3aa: CASSQDLGDRDTNYGYTF

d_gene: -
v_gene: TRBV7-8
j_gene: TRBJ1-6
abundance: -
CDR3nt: TGTGCCAGCAGCTTAGACCAGGGTGGATCTAATTCACCCCTCCACTTT
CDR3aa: CASSLDQGGSNSPLHF

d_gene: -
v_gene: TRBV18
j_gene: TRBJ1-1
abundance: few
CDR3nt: TGTGCCAGCTCACCAAAAACAGACACTGAAGCTTTCTTT
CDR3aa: CASSPKTDTEAFF